The 3 T cell receptor beta chains reported below all come from one sample, sequenced in a study of shared clonotypes between healthy human individuals (dated by TCRdb to between 2020 and 2021). CD8 naive samples were CD45RO-negative cells positively selected for CCR7, giving a CD45RA+CCR7+ population that excluded TemRA cells. Library construction relied on the immunoSEQ multiplex PCR assay. Sourced from immuneACCESS, this table was stored by TCRdb with only in-frame sequences that have V and J called. A share of the clones is absent; for the studies checked, an unresolved V gene accounts for under half, and the remainder has no known explanation. The sample profile shows 550,000 to 750,000 clones; about 91% of them were found once. The ten largest clones take up roughly 22% of the sample. Sequenced material: naive CD8+ T cells sorted from blood. The cell subset or site tag for this specimen amounts to: CD45RA+CCR7+. These receptors were taken from a man aged 25-45 years in good health.

This chain uses TRBV30 with TRBJ1-1, with TRBD1 matching over 8 bases. J lost 6 bases, V lost 2 bases, and 8 bases had no gene match. The CDR3 sequence is 14 residues long. Per germline, CDR1 GTSNPN and CDR2 SVGIG (reference sequence). The CDR3 sequence is CAWSPQGGVAEAFF. In DNA, the CDR3 is TGTGCCTGGAGTCCACAGGGGGGAGTCGCTGAAGCTTTCTTT.

This clone was counted only a few times. This chain connects TRBV7-9 to TRBJ1-2; D is possibly TRBD1 (5 bases). This CDR3 is built from 13 residues. Trimming pared 3 bases from V and 4 bases from J, leaving 9 bases between. CDR1 is SEHNR, CDR2 FQNEAQ, per germline (reference sequence). CDR3 coding DNA: TGTGCCAGCAGCTTGGGACTGAGCTATGGCTACACCTTC. Residues: CASSLGLSYGYTF.

This rearrangement joins TRBV27 to TRBJ2-7, with 8 bases that match TRBD1. This CDR3 is 15 amino acids long. From germline, CDR1 is MNHEY and CDR2 SMNVEV (reference sequence). V was clipped by 2 bases and J by 5 bases; unmatched bases: 8. Here the CDR3 reads CASSLVQGALHEQYF. The DNA of the CDR3 is TGTGCCAGCAGTTTAGTGCAGGGGGCCCTTCACGAGCAGTACTTC.